A selection of T cell receptor beta chains follows, all from one sample in a study of T cell responses to AZD1222 COVID-19 vaccine. The table came from immunoSEQ multiplex PCR; TCRdb's copy has only in-frame clones and leaves some out. Among approximately 170,000 clones, 90% to 95% were seen once, and the ten largest hold approximately 4.6%. Source: peripheral blood, taken 28 days after the second AZD1222 dose. The receptors derive from an adult who received the AZD1222 COVID-19 vaccine. Both conserved end residues are part of each CDR3. Fields, in order: V gene, clone size, CDR3 protein. The size field is filled for only some rows; it gives once, few, many or a size class.

v_call: TRBV19; clone_size: .; cdr3_aa: CASSIPGTGAFNQPQHF
v_call: TRBV5-6; clone_size: .; cdr3_aa: CASSLLSGGLRRADTQYF
v_call: TRBV7-3; clone_size: once; cdr3_aa: CASSPSTRVSGANVLTF
v_call: TRBV25-1; clone_size: .; cdr3_aa: CASSEGQGRNSPLHF
v_call: TRBV27; clone_size: .; cdr3_aa: CASSLRGARASLHF
v_call: TRBV30; clone_size: .; cdr3_aa: CAWSVQGQQYF
v_call: TRBV7-9; clone_size: .; cdr3_aa: CASSAAGTGNSYEQYF
v_call: TRBV24-1; clone_size: .; cdr3_aa: CATSDGQGAGQPQHF
v_call: TRBV28; clone_size: .; cdr3_aa: CASSLRQGTQYF
v_call: TRBV6-5; clone_size: .; cdr3_aa: CASSFGTGGNYGYTF
v_call: TRBV9; clone_size: .; cdr3_aa: CASSVAAGELFF
v_call: TRBV6-2/TRBV6-3; clone_size: once; cdr3_aa: CASSRGLAVAYEQYF
v_call: TRBV28; clone_size: .; cdr3_aa: CASSLGGLDTQYF
v_call: TRBV7-9; clone_size: .; cdr3_aa: CASSLESGSNEKLFF
v_call: TRBV5-6; clone_size: .; cdr3_aa: CASSPGLALPNEQFF
v_call: TRBV28; clone_size: .; cdr3_aa: CASSFANFGYTF
v_call: TRBV19; clone_size: .; cdr3_aa: CASTPHGREDQPQHF
v_call: TRBV4-3; clone_size: once; cdr3_aa: CASSPGVAGYSYEQYF
v_call: TRBV28; clone_size: once; cdr3_aa: CASSGNPLGQPQHF
v_call: TRBV28; clone_size: .; cdr3_aa: CASGLGHEQFF
v_call: TRBV5-6; clone_size: .; cdr3_aa: CASIRLAGADTQYF
v_call: TRBV18; clone_size: .; cdr3_aa: CASSPPTSAREQFF
v_call: TRBV2; clone_size: .; cdr3_aa: CASSVGEEGYGYTF
v_call: TRBV10-3; clone_size: .; cdr3_aa: CAIRATGELETQYF
v_call: TRBV5-6; clone_size: .; cdr3_aa: CASSFGGPSGTGELFF
v_call: TRBV7-9; clone_size: .; cdr3_aa: CASSLPLAGGTVGGELFF
v_call: TRBV7-2; clone_size: .; cdr3_aa: CASSLGGWRDSGANVLTF
v_call: TRBV5-1; clone_size: .; cdr3_aa: CASSSLPGYTGELFF
v_call: TRBV19; clone_size: .; cdr3_aa: CASSILPGQVRQFRQPQHF
v_call: TRBV5-6; clone_size: .; cdr3_aa: CASSFGNEQFF
v_call: TRBV24-1; clone_size: .; cdr3_aa: CATSDGSGGHGDTQYF
v_call: TRBV29-1; clone_size: .; cdr3_aa: CSVVGGLVYEQYF
v_call: TRBV19; clone_size: .; cdr3_aa: CASSFRGGTEAFF
v_call: TRBV19; clone_size: .; cdr3_aa: CASGLVQGAITEAFF
v_call: TRBV2; clone_size: .; cdr3_aa: CASSQIHLGGGSYNEQFF
v_call: TRBV28; clone_size: .; cdr3_aa: CASSLGTTGFDYGYTF
v_call: TRBV5-4; clone_size: .; cdr3_aa: CASSPGTGGYGYTF
v_call: TRBV30; clone_size: .; cdr3_aa: CACDSNYGYTF
v_call: TRBV29-1; clone_size: .; cdr3_aa: CSVRDNEQFF
v_call: TRBV28; clone_size: .; cdr3_aa: CASTYQGAAKNIQYF
v_call: TRBV7-8; clone_size: .; cdr3_aa: CASSQPWVRAGNTIYF
v_call: TRBV2; clone_size: .; cdr3_aa: CASSGRAGANTEAFF
v_call: TRBV4-1; clone_size: once; cdr3_aa: CASSQEASGGYNEQFF
v_call: TRBV9; clone_size: .; cdr3_aa: CASSVRERNTIYF
v_call: TRBV19; clone_size: .; cdr3_aa: CASSIAPSGPYEQYF
v_call: TRBV19; clone_size: .; cdr3_aa: CASSSRPSYGYTF
v_call: TRBV6-5; clone_size: .; cdr3_aa: CASSSFWGLVYEQYF
v_call: TRBV6-1; clone_size: .; cdr3_aa: CASSEISGRGGEQFF